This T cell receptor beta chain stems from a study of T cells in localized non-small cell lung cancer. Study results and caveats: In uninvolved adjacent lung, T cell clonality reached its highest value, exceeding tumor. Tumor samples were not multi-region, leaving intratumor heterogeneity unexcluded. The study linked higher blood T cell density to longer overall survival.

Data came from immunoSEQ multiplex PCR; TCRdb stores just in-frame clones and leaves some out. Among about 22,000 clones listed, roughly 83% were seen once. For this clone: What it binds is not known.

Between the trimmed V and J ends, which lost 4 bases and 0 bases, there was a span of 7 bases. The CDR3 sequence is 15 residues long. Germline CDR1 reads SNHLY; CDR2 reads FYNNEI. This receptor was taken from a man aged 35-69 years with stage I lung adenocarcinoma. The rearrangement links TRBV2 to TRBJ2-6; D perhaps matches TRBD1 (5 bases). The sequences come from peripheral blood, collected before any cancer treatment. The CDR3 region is CASSVGDSGANVLTF. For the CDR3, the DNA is TGTGCCAGCAGTGTAGGGGACTCTGGGGCCAACGTCCTGACTTTC.